The T cell receptor (beta chain) described here comes from a study of identical twins. General study points: Among out-of-frame alpha sequences shared by twins, low generation probability occurred in excess.

This clonotype was found a few times. Its cognate antigen is unknown. TCRdb independently ran MiXCR on the 5' RACE reads; one entry per CDR3 protein. This sample has roughly 1.6 million distinct CDR3 sequences, with about 30% found just once. The V and J ends lost 6 bases and 5 bases, in that order; junction bases with no gene match: 10. Germline CDR1 is MDHEN and CDR2 is SYDVKM. This CDR3 has 15 residues. This TCR came from a newborn girl in good health. The chain carries TRBV28 and TRBJ2-7; the match to TRBD2 covers 10 bases. The specimen sequenced was cord blood. The CDR3 is CASSLSGRAIHEQYF. CDR3 sequence (DNA): TGTGCCAGCAGCCTCAGCGGGAGGGCTATCCACGAGCAGTACTTC.